The rows below give T cell receptor beta chains drawn from one sample of a study of cytomegalovirus exposure and HLA in healthy donors. The protocol was immunoSEQ multiplex PCR, while the TCRdb copy is restricted to in-frame clones and leaves out a portion. The sample records about 130,000 clones, under 85% being singletons. What was sequenced was PBMCs. Receptor source: a woman aged 50 to 60 in good health and CMV-seropositive. Both conserved end residues are part of each CDR3. The D gene is left open where the match is weak.

>TRBV30|-|TRBJ1-6
CAWKGQYNSPLHF
>TRBV7-2|-|TRBJ1-5
CASSLFPRETGNQPQHF
>TRBV6-5|-|TRBJ2-5
CASRNRAGPQETQYF
>TRBV28|TRBD1|TRBJ1-2
CASSPQGAEYYGYTF
>TRBV30|-|TRBJ1-2
CAWSRLNSRGSGSNYGYTF
>TRBV27|-|TRBJ1-2
CASSTTLAGGYTF
>TRBV4-3|-|TRBJ1-5
CASSQDWGGSNQPQHF
>TRBV4-1|TRBD1|TRBJ1-1
CASRLGTGNTEAFF
>TRBV6-6|TRBD1|TRBJ2-7
CASSKGQGAQGYEQYF
>TRBV4-3|TRBD1|TRBJ2-7
CASSQEILGTGSNEQYF
>TRBV10-3|TRBD2|TRBJ2-3
CATLAGGGNTQYF
>TRBV7-8|TRBD1|TRBJ2-7
CASSLEGQGPYEQYF
>TRBV30|TRBD1|TRBJ2-7
CAIGQGTYSYEQYF
>TRBV9|-|TRBJ1-2
CASSAGGGLRGYTF
>TRBV7-2|TRBD1|TRBJ1-5
CASSTRQGNQPQHF
>TRBV5-5|TRBD1|TRBJ2-1
CASSLWGTGSYNEQFF
>TRBV7-9|-|TRBJ2-7
CSSSSAYEQYF
>TRBV9|TRBD1|TRBJ2-3
CASSATGKSPDTQYF
>TRBV5-6|-|TRBJ2-2
CASTRGTGELFF
>TRBV5-1|TRBD1|TRBJ2-7
CASSAFGTGGPYEQYF
>TRBV7-9|TRBD2|TRBJ2-7
CASHPGGGRQYF
>TRBV11-2|-|TRBJ1-3
CASSLSVRSGNTIYF
>TRBV6-5|TRBD1|TRBJ1-2
CASSYSGQGAGGYTF
>TRBV6-6|-|TRBJ2-7
CASSPGLPSYEQYF
>TRBV23-1|-|TRBJ2-4
CASSHRGVGWGKNIQYF
>TRBV4-1|-|TRBJ2-4
CASSQVLTGLTAKNIQYF
>TRBV11-3|TRBD2|TRBJ2-3
CASSPGGQGTDTQYF
>TRBV6-6|-|TRBJ1-2
CASSSDSYGYTF